These T cell receptor beta chains were read from a single sample in a study of blood T cell repertoires in COVID-19. The repertoire was sequenced with immunoSEQ multiplex PCR; TCRdb's copy has only in-frame clones and lacks some. The sample holds some 5,200 clones, about 88% seen once. Sample: peripheral blood. All receptors derive from a woman older than 75 with acute or convalescent COVID-19. Both conserved end residues are part of each CDR3. D genes are given only for firm matches. The size field is filled for only some rows; it gives once, few, many or a size class.

cdr3_length	clone_size	v_call	j_call	d_call	cdr3_aa	cdr3_nt
16	-	TRBV9	TRBJ2-2	TRBD1	CASSGKPGQVSGELFF	TGTGCCAGCAGCGGGAAACCGGGACAGGTGTCCGGGGAGCTGTTTTTT
13	-	TRBV6-5	TRBJ2-3	-	CASSLTVADTQYF	TGTGCCAGCAGTTTAACGGTAGCAGATACGCAGTATTTT
14	-	TRBV4-1	TRBJ1-6	-	CASSLGIGDSPLHF	TGCGCCAGCAGCCTCGGAATAGGGGATTCACCCCTCCACTTT
16	-	TRBV18	TRBJ2-6	TRBD1	CASSPGQGAGANVLTF	TGTGCCAGCTCACCGGGACAGGGGGCCGGGGCCAACGTCCTGACTTTC
19	-	TRBV19	TRBJ2-3	TRBD2	CASSSTIPGLAASTDTQYF	TGTGCCAGTAGTTCAACCATCCCGGGACTAGCGGCGAGCACAGATACGCAGTATTTT
15	-	TRBV6-5	TRBJ1-4	-	CASSRQDPTNEKLFF	TGTGCCAGCAGCCGACAGGATCCAACTAATGAAAAACTGTTTTTT
15	-	TRBV7-8	TRBJ1-2	-	CASSLGGGSAYGYTF	TGTGCCAGCAGCTTAGGGGGGGGGTCCGCCTATGGCTACACCTTC
14	-	TRBV5-1	TRBJ2-3	TRBD1	CASSLGGTGDTQYF	TGCGCCAGCAGCTTGGGGGGGACAGGGGATACGCAGTATTTT
13	-	TRBV27	TRBJ1-1	-	CASSLQGNTEAFF	TGTGCCAGCAGTTTGCAGGGGAACACTGAAGCTTTCTTT
16	-	TRBV5-1	TRBJ1-1	TRBD1	CASSLAPQGVNTEAFF	TGCGCCAGCAGCTTGGCCCCCCAGGGGGTGAACACTGAAGCTTTCTTT
16	-	TRBV5-1	TRBJ2-3	TRBD2	CASSLLERGITDTQYF	TGCGCCAGCAGCTTGCTCGAGCGGGGGATCACAGATACGCAGTATTTT
15	-	TRBV15	TRBJ2-7	-	CATSRGGTESYEQYF	TGTGCCACCAGCAGAGGCGGGACAGAATCCTACGAGCAGTACTTC
13	-	TRBV11-2	TRBJ1-2	-	CASSLPGHYGYTF	TGTGCCAGCAGCTTACCGGGACATTATGGCTACACCTTC
13	-	TRBV11-2	TRBJ2-7	TRBD1	CASSWDRGPEQYF	TGTGCCAGCAGCTGGGACAGGGGGCCCGAGCAGTACTTC
14	-	TRBV2	TRBJ2-3	-	CASSGTQGTDTQYF	TGTGCCAGCAGTGGGACCCAGGGTACAGATACGCAGTATTTT
15	-	TRBV30	TRBJ2-3	-	CAWSPRALLSDTQYF	TGTGCCTGGAGCCCCCGCGCGTTACTATCGGATACGCAGTATTTT
13	-	TRBV19	TRBJ1-1	-	CASTRGPWTEAFF	TGTGCCAGTACCAGGGGACCCTGGACTGAAGCTTTCTTT
15	-	TRBV9	TRBJ2-3	TRBD2	CASSVTGTTTDTQYF	TGTGCCAGCAGCGTAACCGGGACTACCACAGATACGCAGTATTTT
16	-	TRBV19	TRBJ1-2	-	CASTRGRGRSNYGYTF	TGTGCCAGTACAAGAGGCAGGGGAAGAAGTAACTATGGCTACACCTTC
12	once	TRBV29-1	TRBJ1-4	TRBD1	CSGGQTNEKLFF	TGCAGCGGGGGACAGACTAATGAAAAACTGTTTTTT
15	-	TRBV10-3	TRBJ1-1	-	CAIKGQGGTDVEAFF	TGTGCCATCAAAGGGCAGGGCGGGACGGACGTTGAAGCTTTCTTT
20	-	TRBV3-1/TRBV3-2	TRBJ2-5	TRBD2	CASSQRALGLAGGPQETQYF	TGTGCCAGCAGCCAAAGGGCCTTGGGACTAGCGGGGGGGCCTCAAGAGACCCAGTACTTC
14	-	TRBV19	TRBJ1-1	TRBD1	CATRRTGGVTEAFF	TGTGCCACCCGGCGGACAGGGGGCGTCACTGAAGCTTTCTTT
14	-	TRBV6-4	TRBJ2-2	-	CASSRQLNTGELFF	TGTGCCAGCAGCCGACAGTTGAACACCGGGGAGCTGTTTTTT
15	-	TRBV19	TRBJ1-6	-	CASSIGHWGNSPLHF	TGTGCCAGTAGTATTGGACATTGGGGTAATTCACCCCTCCACTTT
15	once	TRBV5-5	TRBJ1-2	-	CASSPGELYIGGYTF	TGTGCCAGCAGCCCGGGGGAACTATATATCGGTGGCTACACCTTC
15	-	TRBV5-6	TRBJ2-3	TRBD1	CASSPGTGGTDTQYF	TGTGCCAGCAGCCCCGGGACAGGGGGCACAGATACGCAGTATTTT
16	-	TRBV5-6	TRBJ2-7	TRBD1	CASSLIGDRAGHEQYF	TGTGCCAGCAGCTTGATAGGGGACAGGGCAGGCCACGAGCAGTACTTC
13	-	TRBV28	TRBJ1-2	-	CASSSLSDYGYTF	TGTGCCAGCAGTTCGCTTTCGGACTATGGCTACACCTTC
15	-	TRBV6-6	TRBJ2-1	TRBD1	CASSYSGTGSYEQFF	TGTGCCAGCAGTTACTCCGGGACAGGATCTTATGAGCAGTTCTTC
13	-	TRBV7-3	TRBJ1-5	-	CASSPNEDQPQHF	TGTGCCAGCAGCCCAAATGAGGATCAGCCCCAGCATTTT
15	-	TRBV5-1	TRBJ1-5	TRBD1	CASSATGGGNQPQHF	TGCGCCAGCAGTGCCACAGGGGGTGGCAATCAGCCCCAGCATTTT
12	once	TRBV5-1	TRBJ2-1	-	CASSLTENEQFF	TGCGCCAGCAGCTTGACCGAGAATGAGCAGTTCTTC
18	-	TRBV5-3	TRBJ2-1	TRBD1	CARSLAGPGQGTYNEQFF	TGTGCCAGAAGCTTGGCGGGACCGGGACAGGGGACCTACAATGAGCAGTTCTTC
16	few	TRBV11-2	TRBJ1-4	TRBD1	CASSLDPGTGFEKLFF	TGTGCCAGCAGCTTAGATCCAGGGACAGGGTTTGAAAAACTGTTTTTT
13	-	TRBV7-6	TRBJ2-3	-	CASPRWGVDTQYF	TGTGCCAGCCCCCGGTGGGGGGTAGATACGCAGTATTTT
14	-	TRBV5-1	TRBJ2-7	-	CASSLVQGSGEQYF	TGCGCCAGCAGCTTGGTACAAGGGAGTGGAGAGCAGTACTTC
12	-	TRBV3-1/TRBV3-2	TRBJ2-7	-	CASSQVMYEQYF	TGTGCCAGCAGCCAAGTTATGTACGAGCAGTACTTC
12	few	TRBV10-3	TRBJ2-5	-	CAISEARETQYF	TGTGCCATCAGTGAAGCGAGGGAGACCCAGTACTTC
17	-	TRBV18	TRBJ2-1	TRBD2	CASSPSDSGGVGYEQFF	TGTGCCAGCTCACCCTCGGATAGCGGGGGGGTCGGGTATGAGCAGTTCTTC
14	-	TRBV5-1	TRBJ1-2	-	CASSLGQSNYGYTF	TGCGCCAGCAGCTTGGGACAGTCTAACTATGGCTACACCTTC
15	few	TRBV11-3	TRBJ2-1	TRBD1	CASSLEGGRYNEQFF	TGTGCCAGCAGCTTAGAAGGGGGCCGGTACAATGAGCAGTTCTTC
15	few	TRBV15	TRBJ1-2	-	CATSRDASSLYGYTF	TGTGCCACCAGCAGAGATGCGTCATCCCTATATGGCTACACCTTC
15	-	TRBV5-1	TRBJ1-1	-	CASSFQGQQNTEAFF	TGCGCCAGCAGCTTTCAGGGGCAACAGAACACTGAAGCTTTCTTT
15	-	TRBV6-5	TRBJ2-1	-	CASSSFGQPSNEQFF	TGTGCCAGCAGCTCGTTTGGACAGCCAAGCAATGAGCAGTTCTTC